This T cell receptor (beta chain) was sequenced for a study of monozygotic twins with inflammatory bowel disease. General observations from the study: IBD patients share fewer clonotypes with other people than healthy twins do, especially with disease activity.

Concerning this clonotype itself: Antigen unknown.

The draw for each donor consisted of a single 2.5 ml blood sample. This CDR3 is 14 amino acids long. The germline gives CDR1 DFQATT, CDR2 SNEGSKA (reference sequence). UMIs bearing a 6-nucleotide sample barcode were added through template switching. TCRdb reprocessed the 5' RACE reads and reports one entry per CDR3 protein, with no DNA. Its listing shows some 150,000 distinct CDR3 sequences. Sequencing input: blood. The chain carries TRBV20-1 and TRBJ2-7. This TCR derives from a human donor with ulcerative colitis or Crohn's disease, or a healthy co-twin of an affected twin (not recorded which). The CDR3 sequence is CSARDSGSLYEQYF.